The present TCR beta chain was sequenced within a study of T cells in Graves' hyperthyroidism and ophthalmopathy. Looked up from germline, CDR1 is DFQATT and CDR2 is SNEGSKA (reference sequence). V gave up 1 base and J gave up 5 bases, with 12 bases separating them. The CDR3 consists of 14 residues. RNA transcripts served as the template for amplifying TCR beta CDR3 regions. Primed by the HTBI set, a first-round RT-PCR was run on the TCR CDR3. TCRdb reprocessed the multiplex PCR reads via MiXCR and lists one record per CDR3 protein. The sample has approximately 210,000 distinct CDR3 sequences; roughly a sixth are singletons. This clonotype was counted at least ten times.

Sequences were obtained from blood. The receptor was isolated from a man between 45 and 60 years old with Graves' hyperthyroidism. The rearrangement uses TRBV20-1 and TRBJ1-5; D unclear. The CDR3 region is CSARVGSRYQPQHF. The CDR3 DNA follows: TGCAGTGCTAGAGTGGGCAGCCGATATCAGCCCCAGCATTTT.